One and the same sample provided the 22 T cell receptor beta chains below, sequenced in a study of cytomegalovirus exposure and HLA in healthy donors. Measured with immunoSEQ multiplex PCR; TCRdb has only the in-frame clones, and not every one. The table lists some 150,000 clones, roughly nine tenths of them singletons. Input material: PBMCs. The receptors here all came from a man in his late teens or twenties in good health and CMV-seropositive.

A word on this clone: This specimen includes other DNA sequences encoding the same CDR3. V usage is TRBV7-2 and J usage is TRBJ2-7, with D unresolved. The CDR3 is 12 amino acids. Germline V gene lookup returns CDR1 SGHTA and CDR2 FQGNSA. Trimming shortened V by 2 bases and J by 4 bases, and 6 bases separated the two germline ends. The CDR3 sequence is CASSLYSYEQYF. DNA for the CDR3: TGTGCCAGCAGCTTATATTCGTACGAGCAGTACTTC.

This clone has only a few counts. The CDR3 region has the DNA TGCGCCAGCAGCTCGGAGAGGGGGGAGCAGTACTTC. Its protein is CASSSERGEQYF. The J gene is TRBJ2-7, the V gene TRBV5-1; a weak D match, TRBD1 (6 bases). The V end lost 3 bases, the J end lost 7 bases, and 11 bases lay between the germline ends. The CDR3 has 12 residues. CDR1 is SGHRS, CDR2 YFSETQ, per germline. Looking up the rest from reference TRBV5-1 and TRBJ2-7 gives the full variable domain: KAGVTQTPRYLIKTRGQQVTLSCSPISGHRSVSWYQQTPGQGLQFLFEYFSETQRNKGNFPGRFSGRQFSNSRSEMNVSTLELGDSALYLCASSSERGEQYFGPGTRLTVT.

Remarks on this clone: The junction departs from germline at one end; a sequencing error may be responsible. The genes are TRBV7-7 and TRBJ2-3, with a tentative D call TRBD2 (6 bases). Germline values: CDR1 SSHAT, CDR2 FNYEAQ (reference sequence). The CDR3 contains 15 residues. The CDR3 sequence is CASSLSLAYTDTQYF. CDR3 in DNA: TGTGCTAGCAGCTTGAGCCTAGCGTACACAGATACGCAGTATTTT.

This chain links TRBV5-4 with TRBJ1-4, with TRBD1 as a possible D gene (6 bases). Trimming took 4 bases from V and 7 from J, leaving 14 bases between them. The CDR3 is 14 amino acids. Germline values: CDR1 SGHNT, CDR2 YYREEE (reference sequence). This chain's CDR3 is CASSRGGGGEKLFF. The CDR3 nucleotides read TGTGCCAGCAGCCGCGGGGGCGGCGGTGAAAAACTGTTTTTT.

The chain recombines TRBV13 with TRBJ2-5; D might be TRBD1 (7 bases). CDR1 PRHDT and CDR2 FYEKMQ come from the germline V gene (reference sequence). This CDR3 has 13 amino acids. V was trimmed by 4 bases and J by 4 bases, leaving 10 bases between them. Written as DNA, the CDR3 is TGTGCCAGCAGCTCCAGGGGGGCAGAGACCCAGTACTTC. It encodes CASSSRGAETQYF.

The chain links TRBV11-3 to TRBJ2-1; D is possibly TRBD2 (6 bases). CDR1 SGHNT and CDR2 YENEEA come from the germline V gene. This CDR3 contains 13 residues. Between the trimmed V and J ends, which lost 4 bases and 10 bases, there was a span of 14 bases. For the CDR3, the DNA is TGTGCCAGCAGCTCAGCCGGAGGGGTGGAGCAGTTCTTC. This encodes CASSSAGGVEQFF.

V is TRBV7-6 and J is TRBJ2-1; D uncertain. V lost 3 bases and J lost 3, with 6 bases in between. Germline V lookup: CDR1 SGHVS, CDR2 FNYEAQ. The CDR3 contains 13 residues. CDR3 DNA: TGTGCCAGCAGCTTTGGCGGCTACAATGAGCAGTTCTTC. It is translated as CASSFGGYNEQFF.

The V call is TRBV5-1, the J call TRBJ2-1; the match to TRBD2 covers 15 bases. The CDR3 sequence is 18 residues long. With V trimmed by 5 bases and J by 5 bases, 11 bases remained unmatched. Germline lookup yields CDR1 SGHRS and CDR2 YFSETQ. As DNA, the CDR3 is TGCGCCAGCAGACACGGACTAGCGGGGGGGCCTCCCGACAATGAGCAGTTCTTC. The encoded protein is CASRHGLAGGPPDNEQFF.

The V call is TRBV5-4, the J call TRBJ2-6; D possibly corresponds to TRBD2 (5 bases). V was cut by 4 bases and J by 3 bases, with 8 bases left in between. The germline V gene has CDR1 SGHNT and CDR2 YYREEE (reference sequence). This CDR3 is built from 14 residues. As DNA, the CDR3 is TGTGCCAGCAGCCGGGGTGTTGGGGCCAACGTCCTGACTTTC. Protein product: CASSRGVGANVLTF. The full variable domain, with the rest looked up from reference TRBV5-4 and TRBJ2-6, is ETGVTQSPTHLIKTRGQQVTLRCSSQSGHNTVSWYQQALGQGPQFIFQYYREEENGRGNFPPRFSGLQFPNYSSELNVNALELDDSALYLCASSRGVGANVLTFGAGSRLTVL.

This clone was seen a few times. The CDR3 loop reads CASSPPWPTDTQYF. CDR3 sequence (DNA): TGTGCCAGCAGTCCCCCGTGGCCCACAGATACGCAGTATTTT. The genes are TRBV28 and TRBJ2-3; D remains unclear. The CDR3 has 14 residues. In germline, CDR1 is MDHEN, CDR2 SYDVKM. The V gene lost 5 bases and the J gene lost 2 bases, with 11 bases spanning the gap.

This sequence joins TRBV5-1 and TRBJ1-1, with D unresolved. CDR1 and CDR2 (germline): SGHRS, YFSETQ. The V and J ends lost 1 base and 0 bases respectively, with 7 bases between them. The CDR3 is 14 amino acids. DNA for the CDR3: TGCGCCAGCAGCTTGCGAGATTTGAACACTGAAGCTTTCTTT. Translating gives CASSLRDLNTEAFF.

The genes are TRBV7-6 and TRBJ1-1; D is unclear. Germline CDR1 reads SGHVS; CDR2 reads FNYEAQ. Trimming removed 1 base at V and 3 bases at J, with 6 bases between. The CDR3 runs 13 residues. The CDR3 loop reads CASSLDGDTEAFF. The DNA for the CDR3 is TGTGCCAGCAGCTTAGACGGAGACACTGAAGCTTTCTTT.

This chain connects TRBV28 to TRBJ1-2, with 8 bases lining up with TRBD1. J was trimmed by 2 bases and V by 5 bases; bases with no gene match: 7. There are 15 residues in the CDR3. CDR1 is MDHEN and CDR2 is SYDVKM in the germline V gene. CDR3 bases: TGTGCCAGCAGTCTTCCAGGGGGCAGGAACTATGGCTACACCTTC. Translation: CASSLPGGRNYGYTF.

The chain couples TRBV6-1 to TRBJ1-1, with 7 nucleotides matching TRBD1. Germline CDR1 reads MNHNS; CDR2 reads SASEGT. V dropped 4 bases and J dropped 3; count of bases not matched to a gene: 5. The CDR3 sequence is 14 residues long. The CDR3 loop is CASSVSQGYTEAFF. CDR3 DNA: TGTGCCAGCAGTGTCTCACAGGGGTACACTGAAGCTTTCTTT.

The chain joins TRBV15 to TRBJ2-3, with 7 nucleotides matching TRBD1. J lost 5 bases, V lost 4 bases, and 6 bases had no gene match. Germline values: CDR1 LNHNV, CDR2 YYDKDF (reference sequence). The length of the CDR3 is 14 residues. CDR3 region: CATSIDGQEDTQYF. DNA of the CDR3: TGTGCCACCAGCATAGACGGACAGGAAGATACGCAGTATTTT.

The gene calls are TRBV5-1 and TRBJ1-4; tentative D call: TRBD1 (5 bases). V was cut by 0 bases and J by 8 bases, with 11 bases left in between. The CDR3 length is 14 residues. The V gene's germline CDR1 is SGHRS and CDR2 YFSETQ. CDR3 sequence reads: CASSLEGKAEKLFF. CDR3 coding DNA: TGCGCCAGCAGCTTGGAGGGGAAGGCGGAAAAACTGTTTTTT.

CDR3 sequence (DNA): TGTGCCAGCAGGATGACACCTACAACTAATGAAAAACTGTTTTTT. Translation: CASRMTPTTNEKLFF. This chain links TRBV7-8 with TRBJ1-4; unclear D gene. This CDR3 contains 15 residues. Trimming shortened V by 6 bases and J by 0 bases, and 11 bases separated the two germline ends. The germline V gene has CDR1 SGHVS and CDR2 FQNEAQ.

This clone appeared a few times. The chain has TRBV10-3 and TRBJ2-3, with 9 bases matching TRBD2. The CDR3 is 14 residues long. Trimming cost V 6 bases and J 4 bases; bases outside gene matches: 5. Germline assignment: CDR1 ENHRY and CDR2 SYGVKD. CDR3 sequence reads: CAIRRGGAADTQYF. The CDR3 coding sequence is TGTGCCATCAGGCGGGGGGGCGCCGCAGATACGCAGTATTTT.

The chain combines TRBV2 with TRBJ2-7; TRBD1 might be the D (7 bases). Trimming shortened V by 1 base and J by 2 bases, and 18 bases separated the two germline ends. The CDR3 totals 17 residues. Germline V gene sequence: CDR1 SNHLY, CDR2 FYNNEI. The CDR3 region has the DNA TGTGCCAGCAGTGAAGGGGGAGGTTGGACAGGCACCTACGAGCAGTACTTC. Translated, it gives CASSEGGGWTGTYEQYF.

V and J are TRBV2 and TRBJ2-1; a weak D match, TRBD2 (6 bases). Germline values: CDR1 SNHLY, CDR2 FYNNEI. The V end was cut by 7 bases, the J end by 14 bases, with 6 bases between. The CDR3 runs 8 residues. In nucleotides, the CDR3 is TGTGCCAGCACTAGCGAGTTCTTC. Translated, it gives CASTSEFF.

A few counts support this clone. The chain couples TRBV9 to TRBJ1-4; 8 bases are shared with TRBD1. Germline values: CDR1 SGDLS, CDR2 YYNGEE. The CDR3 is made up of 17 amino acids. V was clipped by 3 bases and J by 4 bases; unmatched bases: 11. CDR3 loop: CASSARQGRFDNEKLFF. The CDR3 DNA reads TGTGCCAGCAGCGCAAGACAGGGGCGATTCGATAATGAAAAACTGTTTTTT. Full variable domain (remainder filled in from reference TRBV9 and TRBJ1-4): DSGVTQTPKHLITATGQRVTLRCSPRSGDLSVYWYQQSLDQGLQFLIQYYNGEERAKGNILERFSAQQFPDLHSELNLSSLELGDSALYFCASSARQGRFDNEKLFFGSGTQLSVL.

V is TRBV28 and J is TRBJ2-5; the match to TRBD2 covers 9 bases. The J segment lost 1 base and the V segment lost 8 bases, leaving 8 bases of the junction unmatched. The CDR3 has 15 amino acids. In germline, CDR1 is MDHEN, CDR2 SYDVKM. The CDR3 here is CASERLAGLQETQYF. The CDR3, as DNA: TGTGCCAGCGAAAGGCTAGCGGGACTCCAAGAGACCCAGTACTTC.